The rows below give T cell receptor beta chains drawn from one sample of a study of T cell repertoires and HLA-DP antigens. Assay: immunoSEQ multiplex PCR; the TCRdb copy retains only in-frame clones and omits some. The sample includes about 89,000 clones, roughly 86% of them seen just once. These receptors are not linked to any known antigen. The sequenced material came from CD4+ T cells from PBMCs. The receptors come from a middle-aged man in good health and CMV-seronegative. Both conserved end residues are part of each CDR3. D genes are given only for firm matches. Clone size appears in some rows only: once, few, many, or a class for an expanded clone.

J,V,D,size,CDR3,DNA
TRBJ1-5,TRBV7-6,.,.,CASSLAPRAQPQHF,TGTGCCAGCAGCTTAGCGCCGAGGGCTCAGCCCCAGCATTTT
TRBJ2-1,TRBV29-1,.,.,CSVETGLIHEQFF,TGCAGCGTTGAAACAGGGTTGATACATGAGCAGTTCTTC
TRBJ1-6,TRBV30,.,.,CAWSAVGESSYNSPLHF,TGTGCCTGGAGTGCCGTGGGGGAGAGCTCCTATAATTCACCCCTCCACTTT
TRBJ2-1,TRBV18,.,.,CASSPYGNEQFF,TGTGCCAGCTCACCTTATGGCAATGAGCAGTTCTTC
TRBJ1-3,TRBV30,TRBD1,.,CAWSRDSGSGNTIYF,TGTGCCTGGAGCCGGGACAGTGGCTCTGGAAACACCATATATTTT
TRBJ2-3,TRBV7-9,TRBD2,.,CASSPLAGPTDTQYF,TGTGCCAGCAGCCCATTAGCGGGACCCACAGATACGCAGTATTTT
TRBJ1-4,TRBV7-2,.,.,CASSVAGRGEKLFF,TGTGCCAGCAGCGTAGCAGGGCGGGGTGAAAAACTGTTTTTT
TRBJ2-1,TRBV10-3,TRBD2,.,CATKRVAGVSGNEQFF,TGTGCCACCAAAAGGGTGGCGGGAGTTTCGGGTAATGAGCAGTTCTTC
TRBJ2-2,TRBV5-1,.,few,CASSLSGNANTGELFF,TGCGCCAGCAGCTTATCGGGAAATGCGAACACCGGGGAGCTGTTTTTT
TRBJ2-1,TRBV29-1,.,.,CSVGARRVSSSYNEQFF,TGCAGCGTTGGTGCACGGAGGGTGAGTAGCTCCTACAATGAGCAGTTCTTC
TRBJ1-1,TRBV5-1,TRBD1,.,CASSLVQGATEAFF,TGCGCCAGCAGCTTGGTACAGGGGGCCACTGAAGCTTTCTTT
TRBJ1-3,TRBV4-1,.,.,CASSHQGQTPGGNTIYF,TGCGCCAGCAGCCATCAAGGACAGACGCCGGGGGGAAACACCATATATTTT
TRBJ2-7,TRBV5-1,.,.,CASSVTGASYEQYF,TGCGCCAGCAGCGTGACCGGGGCCTCCTACGAGCAGTACTTC
TRBJ1-1,TRBV27,.,few,CASSPRWGGTEAFF,TGTGCCAGCAGTCCCCGTTGGGGGGGCACTGAAGCTTTCTTT
TRBJ1-1,TRBV5-1,.,.,CASSLVAAMNTEAFF,TGCGCCAGCAGCTTGGTTGCGGCCATGAACACTGAAGCTTTCTTT
TRBJ2-5,TRBV7-6,TRBD1,many,CASSFETGWSETQYF,TGTGCCAGCAGCTTCGAGACAGGGTGGTCGGAGACCCAGTACTTC
TRBJ2-7,TRBV6-6,TRBD1,.,CASRTGGGSYEQYF,TGTGCCAGCAGGACAGGGGGGGGTTCCTACGAGCAGTACTTC
TRBJ1-4,TRBV13,.,many,CASSQRGRGIGEKLFF,TGTGCCAGCAGCCAAAGGGGGAGGGGAATCGGTGAAAAACTGTTTTTT
TRBJ2-5,TRBV7-9,.,.,CASSLVRQGETQYF,TGTGCCAGCAGCTTAGTACGTCAGGGAGAGACCCAGTACTTC
TRBJ1-1,TRBV18,.,.,CASSPVAGAEAFF,TGTGCCAGCTCACCAGTCGCTGGCGCTGAAGCTTTCTTT
TRBJ2-7,TRBV11-2,TRBD2,few,CASTFGTSGNRRGYEQYF,TGTGCCAGCACCTTTGGGACTAGCGGTAATAGAAGGGGCTACGAGCAGTACTTC
TRBJ2-2,TRBV4-3,TRBD1,.,CASSQGTGATGELFF,TGCGCCAGCAGCCAAGGGACAGGGGCTACCGGGGAGCTGTTTTTT
TRBJ2-5,TRBV5-8,TRBD2,.,CASSQAGERETQYF,TGTGCCAGCAGCCAGGCGGGAGAAAGAGAGACCCAGTACTTC
TRBJ2-3,TRBV28,.,.,CASSFQRTDTQYF,TGTGCCAGCAGTTTCCAACGCACAGATACGCAGTATTTT
TRBJ1-1,TRBV2,.,.,CASGTNTEAFF,TGTGCCAGCGGAACGAACACTGAAGCTTTCTTT
TRBJ2-5,TRBV5-1,TRBD2,.,CASSLTSGGVQETQYF,TGCGCCAGCAGCTTAACTAGCGGGGGGGTACAAGAGACCCAGTACTTC
TRBJ2-3,TRBV9,.,.,CASSVETDTITDTQYF,TGTGCCAGCAGCGTAGAGACGGACACCATCACAGATACGCAGTATTTT
TRBJ1-2,TRBV25-1,.,.,CASSDNTGGGYTF,TGTGCCAGCAGTGACAATACGGGGGGAGGCTACACCTTC
TRBJ2-2,TRBV15,.,.,CATSRDPPGTSNTGELFF,TGTGCCACCAGCAGAGACCCCCCCGGGACCTCGAACACCGGGGAGCTGTTTTTT
TRBJ2-7,TRBV18,.,.,CASSPSNYEQYF,TGTGCCAGCTCACCAAGCAACTACGAGCAGTACTTC
TRBJ2-7,TRBV28,.,once,CASSRTELREEGEQYF,TGTGCCAGCAGCCGGACAGAGTTGAGGGAAGAGGGCGAGCAGTACTTC
TRBJ2-1,TRBV5-5,.,.,CASSSRDGGSYNEQFF,TGTGCCAGCAGCTCCCGGGACGGAGGCTCCTACAATGAGCAGTTCTTC
TRBJ1-1,TRBV6-1,.,.,CASSNQGTTEAFF,TGTGCCAGCAGTAACCAGGGGACCACTGAAGCTTTCTTT
TRBJ1-2,TRBV5-1,TRBD1,.,CASSVEGQGYGYTF,TGCGCCAGCAGCGTAGAAGGACAGGGCTATGGCTACACCTTC
TRBJ2-6,TRBV29-1,TRBD2,.,CSVALAGVSGANVLTF,TGCAGCGTTGCCCTAGCGGGAGTCTCGGGGGCCAACGTCCTGACTTTC
TRBJ1-3,TRBV6-6,.,.,CATAAVRANSGNTIYF,TGTGCCACCGCTGCGGTTAGGGCCAACTCTGGAAACACCATATATTTT
TRBJ1-2,TRBV28,TRBD1,.,CASSMQGAPTNYGYTF,TGTGCCAGCAGTATGCAGGGGGCCCCTACTAATTATGGCTACACCTTC
TRBJ2-5,TRBV19,.,.,CASSLGRQETQYF,TGTGCCAGTAGTCTAGGCAGACAAGAGACCCAGTACTTC
TRBJ2-4,TRBV7-9,TRBD1,.,CASSFGDRGSKNIQYF,TGTGCCAGCAGCTTTGGGGACAGGGGTTCCAAAAACATTCAGTACTTC
TRBJ1-5,TRBV27,.,.,CASSYRASNQSQHF,TGTGCCAGCAGTTACAGGGCCAGCAATCAGTCCCAGCATTTT
TRBJ2-1,TRBV10-2,TRBD2,.,CASRTFLAGDNEQFF,TGCGCCAGCAGAACGTTTTTAGCGGGCGACAATGAGCAGTTCTTC
TRBJ2-5,TRBV28,TRBD2,few,CASSLLGGRAVQTQYF,TGTGCCAGCAGTTTATTAGGCGGGAGGGCCGTTCAGACCCAGTACTTC
TRBJ2-7,TRBV7-2,.,.,CASSPEVYSYEQYF,TGTGCCAGCAGCCCAGAGGTCTATTCCTACGAGCAGTACTTC
TRBJ1-1,TRBV7-2,.,.,CASSLRGLNTEAFF,TGTGCCAGCAGCTTAAGGGGTCTGAACACTGAAGCTTTCTTT
TRBJ2-4,TRBV7-9,.,few,CASSHDRSLAKNIQYF,TGTGCCAGCAGCCACGACAGATCTTTAGCCAAAAACATTCAGTACTTC
TRBJ2-5,TRBV5-1,.,.,CASSFSFETQYF,TGCGCCAGCAGCTTTTCCTTCGAGACCCAGTACTTC
TRBJ1-6,TRBV27,.,few,CASSLNAGPLHF,TGTGCCAGCAGTTTAAATGCAGGGCCCCTCCACTTT
TRBJ1-4,TRBV30,.,.,CACQGRANEKLFF,TGTGCCTGTCAGGGTCGGGCTAATGAAAAACTGTTTTTT
TRBJ1-1,TRBV5-4,TRBD1,.,CASSYDRGLWDTEAFF,TGTGCCAGCAGCTATGACAGGGGGCTATGGGACACTGAAGCTTTCTTT
TRBJ1-2,TRBV5-1,TRBD1,.,CASSLRVGTANGYTF,TGCGCCAGCAGCTTAAGAGTTGGGACAGCAAATGGCTACACCTTC
TRBJ2-2,TRBV5-4,TRBD1,few,CASSAQQGAVGGELFF,TGTGCCAGCAGCGCCCAACAGGGGGCAGTAGGCGGGGAGCTGTTTTTT
TRBJ1-4,TRBV16,.,.,CASGRQTNEKLFF,TGTGCCAGCGGGAGACAGACTAATGAAAAACTGTTTTTT
TRBJ2-7,TRBV6-6,TRBD1,once,CASSLPDRVDEQYF,TGTGCCAGCAGCCTCCCAGACAGGGTGGACGAGCAGTACTTC
TRBJ2-3,TRBV18,TRBD2,.,CASSQRLAGSTDTQYF,TGTGCCAGCTCACAAAGACTAGCGGGGAGCACAGATACGCAGTATTTT
TRBJ2-1,TRBV19,TRBD2,.,CASRTTSGGYNEQFF,TGTGCCAGTAGGACGACTAGCGGGGGCTACAATGAGCAGTTCTTC
TRBJ2-5,TRBV23-1,TRBD2,.,CASSQSWGLAGGPGETQYF,TGCGCCAGCAGTCAATCCTGGGGACTAGCGGGAGGGCCGGGTGAGACCCAGTACTTC
TRBJ2-7,TRBV11-1,TRBD1,.,CASSRTGSGEQYF,TGTGCCAGCAGCCGGACAGGGTCCGGCGAGCAGTACTTC
TRBJ1-2,TRBV30,TRBD1,.,CAWSVLGTGAGNYGYTF,TGTGCCTGGAGTGTTTTGGGGACAGGGGCGGGAAACTATGGCTACACCTTC
TRBJ1-5,TRBV19,.,.,CASSIMTDSNQPQHF,TGTGCCAGTAGTATAATGACGGATAGCAATCAGCCCCAGCATTTT
TRBJ2-7,TRBV11-3,.,.,CASSLGSGATEQYF,TGTGCCAGCAGCTTAGGATCGGGGGCAACGGAGCAGTACTTC